The rows below give T cell receptor beta chains drawn from one sample of a study of T cells in Graves' hyperthyroidism and ophthalmopathy. One entry per CDR3 protein, called by TCRdb with MiXCR from the multiplex PCR reads. The data show under 600,000 distinct CDR3 sequences, 16% seen once. The sequenced sample was blood. The receptor set was obtained from a woman aged 40 to 50 with Graves' ophthalmopathy. The CDR3 runs from the conserved cysteine through the conserved F or W. The D gene is left open where the match is weak. Size is stated for part of the rows, as once, few or many counts, or as a class when the clone is expanded.

J gene	clone size	D gene	V gene	CDR3 DNA	CDR3 protein
TRBJ2-2	.	TRBD2	TRBV5-1	TGCGCCAGCAGCGCCGGACTAGCGGGCGCGAACACCGGGGAGCTGTTTTTT	CASSAGLAGANTGELFF
TRBJ2-7	.	TRBD1	TRBV20-1	TGCAGTGCTAAACAGGGGCCCAGCTCCTACGAGCAGTACTTC	CSAKQGPSSYEQYF
TRBJ2-7	many	.	TRBV28	TGTGCCAGCAGCCGGGGCGGGGATAGCTCCTACGAGCAGTACTTC	CASSRGGDSSYEQYF
TRBJ2-1	few	.	TRBV11-3	TGTGCCAGCAGCCCCGGCGGACTCTACAATGAGCAGTTCTTC	CASSPGGLYNEQFF
TRBJ2-7	.	.	TRBV5-1	TGCGCCAGCACCCCCTCGGGGGGCCGGTACGAGCAGTACTTC	CASTPSGGRYEQYF
TRBJ2-1	.	TRBD1	TRBV7-6	TGTGCCAGCAACCAATCAGGACAGGGGGCAGGTGAGCAGTTCTTC	CASNQSGQGAGEQFF
TRBJ1-1	.	.	TRBV11-2	TGTGCCAGCAGCCCATTTGGGGGGGCGCGAACTGAAGCTTTCTTT	CASSPFGGARTEAFF
TRBJ2-3	.	TRBD2	TRBV20-1	TGCAGTGCTAGAGGACTAGCGGGAGGCCAGGGCGCAGATACGCAGTATTTT	CSARGLAGGQGADTQYF
TRBJ2-1	many	TRBD1	TRBV5-5	TGTGCCAGCACCCCCGAACCGGGACAGGGGATCCCCTACAATGAGCAGTTCTTC	CASTPEPGQGIPYNEQFF
TRBJ1-5	few	.	TRBV20-1	TGCAGTGCTTCACAGGGACCTGGGCAGCCCCAGCATTTT	CSASQGPGQPQHF
TRBJ2-1	few	TRBD1	TRBV20-1	TGCAGTGCTACTGGACAGGGGCTTTACAATGAGCAGTTCTTC	CSATGQGLYNEQFF
TRBJ2-5	.	.	TRBV10-3	TGTGCCATCAGTGGGCCTCAAGGGGGCCAAGAGACCCAGTACTTC	CAISGPQGGQETQYF
TRBJ2-7	few	TRBD1	TRBV29-1	TGCAGCGTTGAAGTACAGGGGGCCTACGAGCAGTACTTC	CSVEVQGAYEQYF
TRBJ1-5	.	TRBD1	TRBV19	TGTGCCAGTATACCCGTAATCCGGGACAGGGTGGGCCAGCCCCAGCATTTT	CASIPVIRDRVGQPQHF
TRBJ1-6	.	.	TRBV9	TGTGCCAGCAGACGGGACATTAATTCACCCCTCCACTTT	CASRRDINSPLHF
TRBJ1-5	many	.	TRBV28	TGTGCCAGCAGTTTGGCGGAGGGATATCAGCCCCAGCATTTT	CASSLAEGYQPQHF
TRBJ2-7	.	TRBD2	TRBV20-1	TGCAGTGCTAGAACCCCGGGGGGGGCGGGAGAGTCCTACGAGCAGTACTTC	CSARTPGGAGESYEQYF
TRBJ2-3	.	TRBD2	TRBV6-1	TGTGCCAGCAGACCCCTGAGCGGGGGAGACGATACGCAGTATTTT	CASRPLSGGDDTQYF
TRBJ2-7	many	TRBD2	TRBV5-1	TGCGCCAGCAGCTTGGCCGGGACTAGCGGAGCGTCCTACGAGCAGTACTTC	CASSLAGTSGASYEQYF
TRBJ2-1	.	.	TRBV28	TGTGCCAGCAGCCCAAGGACCGGTTTTGAGCAGTTCTTC	CASSPRTGFEQFF
TRBJ2-1	many	.	TRBV20-1	TGCAGTGCTAGTTCGGCGGGGAGACCGATAAATGAGCAGTTCTTC	CSASSAGRPINEQFF
TRBJ2-1	many	.	TRBV7-3	TGTGCCAGCAGCCCGACTAACTACTACAATGAGCAGTTCTTC	CASSPTNYYNEQFF
TRBJ2-5	many	.	TRBV28	TGTGCCAGCAGTTCCCGCGCGAGAACAGAGACCCAGTACTTC	CASSSRARTETQYF
TRBJ2-7	.	.	TRBV28	TGTGCCTGCACTGGCCGCCAAACCTACGAGCAGTACTTC	CACTGRQTYEQYF
TRBJ1-1	many	.	TRBV7-2	TGTGCCAGCAGCTTGTACAGGGTCACTGAAGCTTTCTTT	CASSLYRVTEAFF
TRBJ2-1	.	TRBD1	TRBV6-2/TRBV6-3	TGTGCCAGCAGTTACTCGAGGACAGGGGGTACACTAGAGCAGTTCTTC	CASSYSRTGGTLEQFF
TRBJ2-1	.	TRBD2	TRBV6-1	TGTGCCAGCAGTCGGACTAGCGGGAGTATGGATGAGCAGTTCTTC	CASSRTSGSMDEQFF
TRBJ2-3	.	.	TRBV19	TGTGCCAGTAGTCCTAGGGGGGGGCTTAGCACAGATACGCAGTATTTT	CASSPRGGLSTDTQYF
TRBJ1-2	many	.	TRBV11-2	TGTGCCAGCAGCTCAGACAGGAGAAATGGCTACACCTTC	CASSSDRRNGYTF
TRBJ2-1	many	.	TRBV29-1	TGCAGCGTTGGTTGGGGGAGCAATGAGCAGTTCTTC	CSVGWGSNEQFF
TRBJ2-1	few	TRBD2	TRBV3-1	TGTGCCAGCAGGCCTACCGGGACTACCGGGGGTGAGCAGTTCTTC	CASRPTGTTGGEQFF
TRBJ2-5	.	.	TRBV20-1	TGCAGTGCTGGCCCAAATAGGCACCGGGACAACCTAAAAGAGACCCAGTACTTC	CSAGPNRHRDNLKETQYF
TRBJ2-3	many	.	TRBV3-1	TGTGCCAGCAGCCAAGACCCGGCAGATACGCAGTATTTT	CASSQDPADTQYF
TRBJ2-1	many	TRBD1	TRBV2	TGTGCCAGCACCACCGGGACAGGGGGCTTCGATGAGCAGTTCTTC	CASTTGTGGFDEQFF
TRBJ2-5	.	.	TRBV6-1	TGTGCCAGCAGCCCCCGGGTAGCAGAAGAGACCCAGTACTTC	CASSPRVAEETQYF
TRBJ2-5	.	.	TRBV5-1	TGCGCCAGCAGCTTAAATACTCATGGTCCGCGGTTTATCCAAGAGACCCAGTACTTC	CASSLNTHGPRFIQETQYF
TRBJ2-1	few	TRBD2	TRBV27	TGTGCCAGCAGTTTAGCGCCCGCTTGGATGGCAGCGGGAATCCACAATGAGCAGTTCTTC	CASSLAPAWMAAGIHNEQFF
TRBJ1-1	many	.	TRBV12-3/TRBV12-4	TGTGCCAGCAGCCCCACTTGGGGCGCTGAGATGAACACTGAAGCTTTCTTT	CASSPTWGAEMNTEAFF
TRBJ2-1	.	TRBD2	TRBV20-1	TGCAGTGCTAGAGATCCTAGCGGGGGGTTATATGAGCAGTTCTTC	CSARDPSGGLYEQFF
TRBJ2-2	few	TRBD2	TRBV4-1	TGCGCCAGCAGCCAAGAAAAGGGACTAGCGGGAGGGCCGGGCACCGGGGAGCTGTTTTTT	CASSQEKGLAGGPGTGELFF
TRBJ2-1	few	.	TRBV7-9	TGTGCCAGCAGCCCAACGGGTACCAGGAGATGGGAGCAGTTCTTC	CASSPTGTRRWEQFF
TRBJ2-7	few	.	TRBV29-1	TGCAGCGTGGCCTGGACCGACTACGAGCAGTACTTC	CSVAWTDYEQYF
TRBJ2-7	few	.	TRBV24-1	TGTGCCACAGGTGAGAGGGACGAGCAGTACTTC	CATGERDEQYF
TRBJ2-7	many	.	TRBV27	TGTGCCAGCAGCATCACTAGCAATTACTACGAGCAGTACTTC	CASSITSNYYEQYF
TRBJ2-1	many	.	TRBV7-3	TGTGCCAGCAGCCCCCGGGACCTCGGGGGCAATGAGCAGTTCTTC	CASSPRDLGGNEQFF
TRBJ1-2	.	.	TRBV7-9	TGTGCCAGCAGCTCTGACGTATTCTATGGCTACACCTTC	CASSSDVFYGYTF
TRBJ2-1	.	.	TRBV10-2	TGCGCCAGCACCTTTACTAGTGGCAATGAGCAGTTCTTC	CASTFTSGNEQFF
TRBJ2-3	few	.	TRBV7-9	TGTGCCAGCAGCTTAGGTTTGCGGCCGAGTTCGAAACCTAGCACAGATACGCAGTATTTT	CASSLGLRPSSKPSTDTQYF
TRBJ1-1	few	.	TRBV10-3	TGTGCCATCAGTGAGTCAATAGTGGAAGATGAAGCTTTCTTT	CAISESIVEDEAFF
TRBJ2-3	few	.	TRBV6-6	TGTGCCAGCAGTTACTCGACTAGAGCGGATACGCAGTATTTT	CASSYSTRADTQYF
TRBJ2-3	many	.	TRBV7-3	TGTGCCAGCTCGAGGAGCGATGGGACAGATACGCAGTATTTT	CASSRSDGTDTQYF
TRBJ2-2	few	TRBD2	TRBV2	TGTGCCAGCAGTGAGACTAGCGGGGGCAGACCCGGGGAGCTGTTTTTT	CASSETSGGRPGELFF
TRBJ2-3	.	TRBD2	TRBV24-1	TGTGCCACCACTAGGACTAGCGGGATTACCAATTCTAGCACAGATACGCAGTATTTT	CATTRTSGITNSSTDTQYF
TRBJ2-7	many	TRBD1	TRBV20-1	TGCAGTGCTAGAGATCAGGGGGACGAGCAGTACTTC	CSARDQGDEQYF